This TCR beta chain comes out of a study of cytomegalovirus exposure and HLA in healthy donors. Some clones are missing from TCRdb's copy, which holds only in-frame ones; the method was immunoSEQ multiplex PCR. The data show about 60,000 clones, approximately 96% seen once. The CDR3 runs to 12 residues. The germline CDR1 and CDR2 sequences are WNHNN and SYGVQD (reference sequence). V was trimmed by 6 bases and J by 2 bases, leaving 8 bases between them. The TCR sequence derives from a man aged 18 to 29 in good health and CMV-seronegative. V and J are TRBV10-1 and TRBJ2-7; D possibly corresponds to TRBD2 (5 bases). The sequencing sample was made of PBMCs. CDR3 protein: CASRRTPYEQYF. The CDR3 DNA sequence: TGCGCCAGCAGACGGACTCCCTACGAGCAGTACTTC.